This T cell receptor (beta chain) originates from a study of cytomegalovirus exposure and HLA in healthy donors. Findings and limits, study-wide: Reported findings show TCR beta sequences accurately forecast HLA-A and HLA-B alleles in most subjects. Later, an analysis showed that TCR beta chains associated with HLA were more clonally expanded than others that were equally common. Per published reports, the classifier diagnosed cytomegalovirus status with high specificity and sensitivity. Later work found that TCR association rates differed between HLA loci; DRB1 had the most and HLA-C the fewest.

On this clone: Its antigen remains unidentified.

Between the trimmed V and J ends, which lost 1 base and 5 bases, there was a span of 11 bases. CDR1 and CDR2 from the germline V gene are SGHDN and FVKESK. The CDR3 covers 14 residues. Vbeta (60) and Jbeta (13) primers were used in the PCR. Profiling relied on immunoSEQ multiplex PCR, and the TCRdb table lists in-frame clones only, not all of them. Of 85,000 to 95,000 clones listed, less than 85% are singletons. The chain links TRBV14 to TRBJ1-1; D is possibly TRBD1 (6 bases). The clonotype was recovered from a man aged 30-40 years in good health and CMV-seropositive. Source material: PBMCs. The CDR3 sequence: CASSQGTAKTEAFF. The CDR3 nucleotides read TGTGCCAGCAGCCAAGGGACAGCAAAAACTGAAGCTTTCTTT.